This paragraph covers one T cell receptor (beta chain) sequence. The data originate from a study of blood T cell repertoires in COVID-19. Per the original data handling: How many nucleated cells were present was estimated from reference gene primer amplification. This table comes from immunoSEQ multiplex PCR, and its TCRdb copy is limited to in-frame clones, with some not included. That table furnishes V, J and clone size, whereas the DNA furnished D and trimming. The sample lists about 180,000 clones; around 88% were seen once. This CDR3 has 16 residues. CDR1 is PRHDT and CDR2 is FYEKMQ in the germline V gene (reference sequence). Deletions cut 5 bases from V and 4 bases from J, with 17 bases between.

This TCR came from a woman in her thirties who had recovered from COVID-19. Sample: PBMCs or T cells enriched from blood (not recorded which). V gene TRBV13 combines with J gene TRBJ2-2; D may be TRBD2 (5 bases). Here the CDR3 DNA reads TGTGCCAGCAGCCTCCCGGGATCTAGAACCACCGGGGAGCTGTTTTTT. Its translation: CASSLPGSRTTGELFF.